A selection of T cell receptor beta chains follows, all from one sample in a study of shared clonotypes between healthy human individuals. Profiled with immunoSEQ multiplex PCR; TCRdb holds only in-frame clones, not every one. The sample includes more than 450,000 clones, around 79% seen only once; the top ten take over 10%. Sequencing was done on a sample of PBMCs. The source of these receptors is a woman in her forties in good health. Some clones in this sample may be carry-over from other donors' samples. CDR3s include the opening cysteine and the closing phenylalanine or tryptophan. A D gene is named only where the DNA matches it firmly. For some rows the clone size is stated as once, few or many, or as a class when expanded; others skip it.

CDR3: CASSTTDRGPPYEQYF
DNA: TGTGCCAGTAGTACGACCGACAGGGGACCCCCCTACGAGCAGTACTTC
V: TRBV19
J: TRBJ2-7
D: TRBD1
size: -

CDR3: CASRRARGTDTQYF
DNA: TGTGCCAGCAGGAGAGCAAGGGGCACAGATACGCAGTATTTT
V: TRBV6-1
J: TRBJ2-3
D: -
size: -

CDR3: CASSFHQGAGEKLFF
DNA: TGTGCCAGCAGTTTTCATCAGGGGGCGGGTGAAAAACTGTTTTTT
V: TRBV28
J: TRBJ1-4
D: TRBD1
size: once

CDR3: CASSHRTSGRNADTQYF
DNA: TGTGCCAGCAGCCATCGGACTAGCGGGAGGAACGCAGATACGCAGTATTTT
V: TRBV11-2
J: TRBJ2-3
D: TRBD2
size: -

CDR3: CASSVGASSGNTIYF
DNA: TGTGCCAGCAGCGTAGGGGCGAGCTCTGGAAACACCATATATTTT
V: TRBV9
J: TRBJ1-3
D: -
size: -

CDR3: CASSLEAGAAFF
DNA: TGTGCCAGCAGCTTGGAGGCAGGGGCAGCTTTCTTT
V: TRBV5-4
J: TRBJ1-1
D: -
size: few

CDR3: CASSLELGETQYF
DNA: TGTGCCAGCAGCTTAGAGCTGGGGGAGACCCAGTACTTC
V: TRBV7-6
J: TRBJ2-5
D: -
size: -

CDR3: CASRGDSPGYTF
DNA: TGTGCCAGCAGGGGGGACAGTCCTGGCTACACCTTC
V: TRBV2
J: TRBJ1-2
D: TRBD1
size: -

CDR3: CASSLNGVSYNEQFF
DNA: TGTGCCAGCAGCTTGAATGGAGTGTCCTACAATGAGCAGTTCTTC
V: TRBV5-4
J: TRBJ2-1
D: -
size: few

CDR3: CASTLNRGNQPQHF
DNA: TGTGCCAGCACCCTGAACAGGGGCAATCAGCCCCAGCATTTT
V: TRBV28
J: TRBJ1-5
D: -
size: -

CDR3: CASSYNRDRELFF
DNA: TGTGCCAGTAGTTATAACCGGGACCGCGAACTGTTTTTT
V: TRBV19
J: TRBJ1-4
D: -
size: -

CDR3: CASSARVRDEQFF
DNA: TGTGCCAGCAGTGCGCGGGTTAGAGATGAGCAGTTCTTC
V: TRBV6-4
J: TRBJ2-1
D: -
size: -

CDR3: CASSPSGLGGEQYF
DNA: TGTGCCAGCAGCCCGAGCGGTCTCGGCGGGGAGCAGTACTTC
V: TRBV9
J: TRBJ2-7
D: -
size: -

CDR3: CASSMGQYTDTQYF
DNA: TGTGCCAGTAGTATGGGACAGTACACAGATACGCAGTATTTT
V: TRBV19
J: TRBJ2-3
D: TRBD1
size: -

CDR3: CAIRDPYNEKLFF
DNA: TGTGCCATCAGGGACCCTTACAATGAAAAACTGTTTTTT
V: TRBV10-3
J: TRBJ1-4
D: -
size: many

CDR3: CASSKCGGVGTEAFF
DNA: TGTGCCAGCAGCAAATGTGGGGGAGTGGGCACTGAAGCTTTCTTT
V: TRBV21-1
J: TRBJ1-1
D: -
size: -

CDR3: CASRNTGGTEAFF
DNA: TGTGCCAGTAGGAATACAGGGGGCACTGAAGCTTTCTTT
V: TRBV19
J: TRBJ1-1
D: TRBD1
size: -

CDR3: CASSLSAGAEQYF
DNA: TGTGCCAGCAGCTTATCCGCGGGAGCCGAGCAGTACTTC
V: TRBV11-2
J: TRBJ2-7
D: TRBD2
size: -

CDR3: CASSLGTSGTISYEQYF
DNA: TGTGCCAGCTCATTAGGGACTAGCGGGACTATTTCCTACGAGCAGTACTTC
V: TRBV18
J: TRBJ2-7
D: TRBD2
size: -

CDR3: CASSPAGTGVFGYTF
DNA: TGTGCCAGCAGTCCGGCCGGGACAGGGGTTTTTGGCTACACCTTC
V: TRBV27
J: TRBJ1-2
D: TRBD1
size: -

CDR3: CASSALRGSNTEAFF
DNA: TGTGCCAGCAGTGCCCTCAGGGGGTCGAACACTGAAGCTTTCTTT
V: TRBV6-1
J: TRBJ1-1
D: TRBD1
size: -

CDR3: CASGPRQRSNQGEQYF
DNA: TGTGCCAGCGGCCCCCGCCAGCGGAGTAATCAGGGGGAGCAGTACTTC
V: TRBV28
J: TRBJ2-7
D: -
size: once

CDR3: CASSVSSGSIFEQFF
DNA: TGTGCCAGCAGCGTGTCTAGCGGGAGTATCTTTGAGCAGTTCTTC
V: TRBV9
J: TRBJ2-1
D: TRBD2
size: -

CDR3: CASSDDRADEKLFF
DNA: TGTGCCAGCAGCGATGACAGAGCAGATGAAAAACTGTTTTTT
V: TRBV5-4
J: TRBJ1-4
D: -
size: -

CDR3: CASSVFRGGSGNTIYF
DNA: TGTGCCAGCAGCGTATTCCGGGGGGGCTCTGGAAACACCATATATTTT
V: TRBV9
J: TRBJ1-3
D: -
size: -

CDR3: CASSPGREPNTEAFF
DNA: TGTGCCAGCTCACCGGGGAGGGAGCCGAACACTGAAGCTTTCTTT
V: TRBV18
J: TRBJ1-1
D: -
size: -

CDR3: CASSIGGHSPLHF
DNA: TGTGCCAGTAGTATCGGAGGACATTCACCCCTCCACTTT
V: TRBV19
J: TRBJ1-6
D: -
size: once

CDR3: CASSPYGTTLGELFF
DNA: TGTGCCAGCAGTCCTTACGGGACGACTCTCGGGGAGCTGTTTTTT
V: TRBV2
J: TRBJ2-2
D: -
size: -

CDR3: CASSRDSTYEQYF
DNA: TGTGCCAGCTCCCGGGACTCGACCTACGAGCAGTACTTC
V: TRBV18
J: TRBJ2-7
D: -
size: -

CDR3: CASRPGTSGSSLVTYEQYF
DNA: TGTGCCAGCAGACCCGGGACTAGCGGGAGCTCCTTAGTGACCTACGAGCAGTACTTC
V: TRBV28
J: TRBJ2-7
D: TRBD2
size: -

CDR3: CAIETGGSYEQYF
DNA: TGTGCCATCGAGACGGGGGGCTCCTACGAGCAGTACTTC
V: TRBV2
J: TRBJ2-7
D: TRBD2
size: -

CDR3: CASSQVDTGELFF
DNA: TGCGCCAGCAGCCAAGTTGACACCGGGGAGCTGTTTTTT
V: TRBV4-3
J: TRBJ2-2
D: -
size: -

CDR3: CASSLGGRWGNEQFF
DNA: TGTGCCAGCAGCTTAGGAGGTCGGTGGGGGAATGAGCAGTTCTTC
V: TRBV11-3
J: TRBJ2-1
D: -
size: -

CDR3: CASSLVRSGGNNEQFF
DNA: TGTGCCAGCAGCTTAGTTAGGAGCGGGGGCAACAATGAGCAGTTCTTC
V: TRBV11-2
J: TRBJ2-1
D: TRBD2
size: -

CDR3: CASSPPTSGSHEQYF
DNA: TGTGCCAGCTCACCACCGACTAGCGGGAGCCACGAGCAGTACTTC
V: TRBV18
J: TRBJ2-7
D: TRBD2
size: -

CDR3: CASSFSSGAYNEQFF
DNA: TGTGCCAGCAGCTTCTCCAGCGGCGCCTACAATGAGCAGTTCTTC
V: TRBV7-2
J: TRBJ2-1
D: -
size: -

CDR3: CASSLAGDRKKLFF
DNA: TGCGCCAGCAGCTTGGCCGGAGACAGAAAAAAACTGTTTTTT
V: TRBV5-1
J: TRBJ1-4
D: -
size: -

CDR3: CASSPPGRGEHNEQFF
DNA: TGTGCCAGCTCACCACCGGGGCGGGGTGAACACAATGAGCAGTTCTTC
V: TRBV18
J: TRBJ2-1
D: -
size: -

CDR3: CASSPDRDGQPQHF
DNA: TGTGCCAGCTCACCGGACAGGGATGGGCAGCCCCAGCATTTT
V: TRBV18
J: TRBJ1-5
D: TRBD1
size: -

CDR3: CATLGQNTYEQYF
DNA: TGTGCCACCCTAGGGCAAAACACCTACGAGCAGTACTTC
V: TRBV19
J: TRBJ2-7
D: -
size: -

CDR3: CASSVGLDNTGELFF
DNA: TGTGCCAGCAGCGTGGGACTAGATAACACCGGGGAGCTGTTTTTT
V: TRBV5-4
J: TRBJ2-2
D: TRBD2
size: -

CDR3: CASSRRDRVTGELFF
DNA: TGCGCCAGCAGCCGCCGGGACAGAGTCACCGGGGAGCTGTTTTTT
V: TRBV5-1
J: TRBJ2-2
D: TRBD1
size: -

CDR3: CASSPQWGGSQPQHF
DNA: TGTGCCAGCAGTCCACAGTGGGGGGGGAGTCAGCCCCAGCATTTT
V: TRBV6-6
J: TRBJ1-5
D: -
size: many

CDR3: CASSIQSGANVLTF
DNA: TGTGCCAGTAGTATCCAGTCTGGGGCCAACGTCCTGACTTTC
V: TRBV19
J: TRBJ2-6
D: -
size: -

CDR3: CAWRPFSGTYNEQFF
DNA: TGTGCCTGGAGACCGTTTAGCGGCACCTACAATGAGCAGTTCTTC
V: TRBV30
J: TRBJ2-1
D: -
size: -

CDR3: CASSLDWTEQYF
DNA: TGCGCCAGCAGCTTGGATTGGACCGAGCAGTACTTC
V: TRBV5-1
J: TRBJ2-7
D: -
size: -

CDR3: CASSSGDPAYNEQFF
DNA: TGTGCCAGCAGTTCCGGGGACCCCGCCTACAATGAGCAGTTCTTC
V: TRBV27
J: TRBJ2-1
D: -
size: -

CDR3: CASSAPGLAVYEQYF
DNA: TGTGCCAGCAGTGCACCGGGACTAGCGGTGTACGAGCAGTACTTC
V: TRBV6-1
J: TRBJ2-7
D: TRBD2
size: -

CDR3: CAWSVHGTSIYNEQFF
DNA: TGTGCCTGGAGTGTACATGGGACATCAATTTACAATGAGCAGTTCTTC
V: TRBV30
J: TRBJ2-1
D: -
size: -